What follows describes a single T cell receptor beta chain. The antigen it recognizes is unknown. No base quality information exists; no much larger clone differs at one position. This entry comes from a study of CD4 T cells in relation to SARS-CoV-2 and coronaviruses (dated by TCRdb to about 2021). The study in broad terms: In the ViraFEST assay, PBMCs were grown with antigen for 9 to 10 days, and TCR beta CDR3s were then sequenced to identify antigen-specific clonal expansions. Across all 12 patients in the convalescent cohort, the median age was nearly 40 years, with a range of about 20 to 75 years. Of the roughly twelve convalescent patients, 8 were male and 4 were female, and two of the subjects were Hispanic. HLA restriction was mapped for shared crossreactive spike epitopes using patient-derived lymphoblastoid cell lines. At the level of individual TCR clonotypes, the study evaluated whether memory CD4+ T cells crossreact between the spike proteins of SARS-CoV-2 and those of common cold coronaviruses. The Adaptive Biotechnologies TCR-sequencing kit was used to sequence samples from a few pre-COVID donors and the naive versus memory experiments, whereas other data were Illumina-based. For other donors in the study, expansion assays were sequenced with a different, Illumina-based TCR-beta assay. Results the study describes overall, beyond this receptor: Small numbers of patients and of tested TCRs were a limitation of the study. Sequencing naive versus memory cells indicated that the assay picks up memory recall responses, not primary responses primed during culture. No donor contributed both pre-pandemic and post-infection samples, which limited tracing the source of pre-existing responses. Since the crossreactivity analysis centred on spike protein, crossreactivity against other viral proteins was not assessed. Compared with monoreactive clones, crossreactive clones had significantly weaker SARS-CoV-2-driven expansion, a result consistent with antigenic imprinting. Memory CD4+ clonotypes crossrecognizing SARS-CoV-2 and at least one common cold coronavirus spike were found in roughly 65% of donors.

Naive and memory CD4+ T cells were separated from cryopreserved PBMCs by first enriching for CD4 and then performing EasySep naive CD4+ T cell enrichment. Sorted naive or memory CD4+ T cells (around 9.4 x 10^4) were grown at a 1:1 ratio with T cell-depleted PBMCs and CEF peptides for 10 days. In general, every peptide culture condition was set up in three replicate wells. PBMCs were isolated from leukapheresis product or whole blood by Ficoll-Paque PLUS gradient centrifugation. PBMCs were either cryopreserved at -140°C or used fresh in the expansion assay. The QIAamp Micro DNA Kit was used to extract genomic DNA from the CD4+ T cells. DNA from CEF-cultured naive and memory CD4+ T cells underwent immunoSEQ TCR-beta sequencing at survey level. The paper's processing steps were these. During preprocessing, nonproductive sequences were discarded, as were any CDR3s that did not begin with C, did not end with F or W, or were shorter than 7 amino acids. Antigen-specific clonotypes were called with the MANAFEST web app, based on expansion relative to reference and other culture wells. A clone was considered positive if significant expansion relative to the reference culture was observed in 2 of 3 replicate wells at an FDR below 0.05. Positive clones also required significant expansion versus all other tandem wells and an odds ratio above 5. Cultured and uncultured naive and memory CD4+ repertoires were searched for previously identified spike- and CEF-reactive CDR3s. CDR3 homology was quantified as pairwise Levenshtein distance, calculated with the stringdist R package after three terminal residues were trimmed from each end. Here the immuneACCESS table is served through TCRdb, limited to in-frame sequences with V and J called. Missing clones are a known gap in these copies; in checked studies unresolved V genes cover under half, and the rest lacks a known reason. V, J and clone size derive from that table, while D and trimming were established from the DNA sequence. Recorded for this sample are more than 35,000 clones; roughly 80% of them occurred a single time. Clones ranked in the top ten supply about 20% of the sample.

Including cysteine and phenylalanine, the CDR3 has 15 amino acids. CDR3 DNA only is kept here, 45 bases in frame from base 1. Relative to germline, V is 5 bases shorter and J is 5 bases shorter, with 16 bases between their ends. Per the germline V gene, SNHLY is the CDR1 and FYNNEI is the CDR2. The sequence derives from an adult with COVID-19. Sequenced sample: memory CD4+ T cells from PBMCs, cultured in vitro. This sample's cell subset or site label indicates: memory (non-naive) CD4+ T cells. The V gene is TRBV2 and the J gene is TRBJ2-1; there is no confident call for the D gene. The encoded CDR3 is CASSYDFGPNNEQFF. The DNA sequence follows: TGTGCCAGCAGTTATGACTTCGGACCTAACAATGAGCAGTTCTTC.